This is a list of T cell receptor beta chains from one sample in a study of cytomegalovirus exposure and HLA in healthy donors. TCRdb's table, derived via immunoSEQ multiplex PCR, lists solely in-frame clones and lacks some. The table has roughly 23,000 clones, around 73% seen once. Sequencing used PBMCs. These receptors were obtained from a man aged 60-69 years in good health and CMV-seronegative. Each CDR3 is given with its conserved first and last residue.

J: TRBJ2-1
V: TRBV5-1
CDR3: CASSSALASRNYNEQFF

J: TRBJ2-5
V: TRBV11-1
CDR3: CASSPSRGRETQYF

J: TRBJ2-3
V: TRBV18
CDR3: CASSLAGADTQYF

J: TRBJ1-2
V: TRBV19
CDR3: CASSTWTGGFYGYTF

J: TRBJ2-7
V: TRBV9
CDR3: CASSVGPEQYF

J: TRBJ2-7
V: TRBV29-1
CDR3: CSVGTSGSAYEQYF

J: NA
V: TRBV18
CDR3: CASSPTSLVTYEQYF

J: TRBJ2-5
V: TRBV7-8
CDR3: CASSLAGGVQETQYF

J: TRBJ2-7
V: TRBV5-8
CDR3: CASSLGLIGTAYEQYF

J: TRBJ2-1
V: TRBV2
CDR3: CASSLPAGEPYNEQFF

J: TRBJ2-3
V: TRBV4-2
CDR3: CASSQESGVRTDTQYF

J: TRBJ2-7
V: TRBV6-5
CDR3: CASSPQGAVNYEQYF

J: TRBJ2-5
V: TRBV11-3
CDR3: CASSPRAEETQYF

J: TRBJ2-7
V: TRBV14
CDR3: CASSPSKTRVSGSYEQYF

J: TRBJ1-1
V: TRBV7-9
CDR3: CASSLEGLNTEAFF

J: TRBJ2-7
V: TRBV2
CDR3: CASNGISGRFSEQYF

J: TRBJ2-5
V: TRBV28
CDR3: CASSLFSPGSRRETQYF

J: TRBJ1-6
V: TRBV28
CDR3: CASIKAGRYNSPLHF

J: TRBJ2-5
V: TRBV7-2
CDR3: CASSLTSGIPETQYF

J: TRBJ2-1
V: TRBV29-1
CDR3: CSVEDRGGRSSEQFF

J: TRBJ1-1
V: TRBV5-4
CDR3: CASSRGTGGITEAFF

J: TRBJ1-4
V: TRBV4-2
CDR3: CASSQDRKQGAFF

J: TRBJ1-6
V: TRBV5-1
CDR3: CASSLGRDRSYNSPLHF